The TCR beta chain described here comes from a study of blood T cells in healthy people across ages. General study points: Researchers said unsorted PBMCs prevented a conclusive naive versus antigen-experienced comparison. Per million T cells, the diversity of TCR beta decreased roughly linearly as age advanced. More naive CD4+ cells and higher diversity marked long-lived donors relative to aged donors. CMV status of donors was unknown, possibly confounding expanded clonotype changes.

In the case of this clonotype: Its antigen is as yet unknown.

V lost 8 bases, J lost 1 base, and 8 bases lay in between. This CDR3 region has 12 residues. The second PCR ran roughly 7 to 12 cycles with a sample-barcoded 5' primer and J-beta primers. TCRdb processed the 5' RACE reads anew with MiXCR; each CDR3 protein has one entry. The sample carries roughly 1.5 million distinct CDR3 sequences, approximately 42% recorded once. The chain is built from TRBV12-3 or TRBV12-4 and TRBJ1-1; D call uncertain. Sequencing used blood. This receptor was obtained from a woman younger than 30 in good health. The CDR3: CASHRGNTEAFF. CDR3 coding DNA: TGTGCCAGCCATCGGGGGAACACTGAAGCTTTCTTT.